This is a list of T cell receptor beta chains from one sample in a study of shared clonotypes between healthy human individuals. Measured with immunoSEQ multiplex PCR; TCRdb has only the in-frame clones, and not every one. The sample has about 1.9 million clones; 93% are singletons. Sequencing was done on a sample of naive CD8+ T cells from PBMCs. These receptors all come from a man aged 18-30 years in good health. Some clones in this sample may be carry-over from other donors' samples. Each CDR3 is given with its conserved first and last residue. D genes are given only for firm matches. Clone size is given for some rows only: seen once, a few or many times, or a class if the clone is expanded.

len	abundance	v_gene	d_gene	j_gene	CDR3nt	CDR3aa
15	.	TRBV27	.	TRBJ1-5	TGTGCCAGCAGTTTAGTTCCGGGGCGAAGTCAGCCCCAGCATTTT	CASSLVPGRSQPQHF
13	.	TRBV10-3	.	TRBJ2-5	TGTGCCAGCTGGGATGTTCTAGGGGAGACCCAGTACTTC	CASWDVLGETQYF
15	once	TRBV6-6	.	TRBJ2-7	TGTGCCAGCAACCATTTACGTGGACCGGACTACGAGCAGTACTTC	CASNHLRGPDYEQYF
18	.	TRBV2	TRBD2	TRBJ2-7	TGTGCCAGCCCTGAGACACAGGCGGCGGCTAGCGGGTCCTACGAGCAGTACTTC	CASPETQAAASGSYEQYF
15	.	TRBV11-2	.	TRBJ1-4	TGTGCCAGCAGCTCCTCCGGGGGGCTTCTTGAAAAACTGTTTTTT	CASSSSGGLLEKLFF
16	.	TRBV7-9	.	TRBJ2-5	TGTGCCAGCAGCCCTCGCCGGGGACACAACCAAGAGACCCAGTACTTC	CASSPRRGHNQETQYF
15	.	TRBV6-1	.	TRBJ1-1	TGTGCCAGCAGTGTTCGGACAGTCATGAACACTGAAGCTTTCTTT	CASSVRTVMNTEAFF
15	.	TRBV27	TRBD1	TRBJ2-7	TGTGCCAGCAGTGTTAGGGGGCTTGGCTCCTACGAGCAGTACTTC	CASSVRGLGSYEQYF
13	.	TRBV28	.	TRBJ2-1	TGTGCCAGCAGTTATATTGAGGACAATGAGCAGTTCTTC	CASSYIEDNEQFF
13	.	TRBV28	.	TRBJ1-2	TGTGCCACCGGTGGGGAGGGACACTATGGCTACACCTTC	CATGGEGHYGYTF
16	.	TRBV7-6	TRBD2	TRBJ2-7	TGTGCCAGCAGCCCGGGGGGCGGGAGGAGCTCCTACGAGCAGTACTTC	CASSPGGGRSSYEQYF
15	.	TRBV9	.	TRBJ2-7	TGTGCCAGCAGCGTAGGCTCTAGCGAGAACTACGAGCAGTACTTC	CASSVGSSENYEQYF
16	.	TRBV27	.	TRBJ2-5	TGTGCCAGCAGTCCCACTAAGTGGGGGATACAAGAGACCCAGTACTTC	CASSPTKWGIQETQYF
14	few	TRBV27	.	TRBJ1-1	TGTGCCAGCAGTTTACAGACGAAATCTTCTGAAGCTTTCTTT	CASSLQTKSSEAFF
13	.	TRBV27	.	TRBJ2-7	TGTGCCAGCAGCTCCGCGACGACCTACGAGCAGTACTTC	CASSSATTYEQYF
12	.	TRBV6-6	.	TRBJ2-7	TGTGCCAGCAGTTACACAGGATACGAGCAGTACTTC	CASSYTGYEQYF
11	.	TRBV2	.	TRBJ1-5	TGTGCCAGCAGTGTTGGACTGGTCCAGCATTTT	CASSVGLVQHF
16	.	TRBV13	TRBD2	TRBJ2-3	TGTGCCAGCAGCTTAGGCCTGGGTAGCGGGGATAACGTTCGGGATTTT	CASSLGLGSGDNVRDF
13	.	TRBV29-1	.	TRBJ1-2	TGCAGCGTTGAGTGGGCGGCGAACTATGGCTACACCTTC	CSVEWAANYGYTF
16	once	TRBV6-1	.	TRBJ2-1	TGTGCCAGCAGTGAAACTGAAACAGGGTGGCACAATGAGCAGTTCTTC	CASSETETGWHNEQFF
16	.	TRBV10-3	TRBD1	TRBJ2-7	TGTGCCATCAGTGCCCCGAGACAGGGACCCTACTACGAGCAGTACTTC	CAISAPRQGPYYEQYF
16	.	TRBV6-1	TRBD1	TRBJ1-5	TGTGCCAGCAGTGAACGGACAGGGAGTGTCGGACAGCCCCAGCATTTT	CASSERTGSVGQPQHF
14	.	TRBV9	.	TRBJ2-3	TGTGCCAGCAGTCGAGCGGTAGGCACAGATACGCAGTATTTT	CASSRAVGTDTQYF
13	once	TRBV19	.	TRBJ1-2	TGTGCCAGTCTAGGGTTAGCTAACTATGGCTACACCTTC	CASLGLANYGYTF
14	.	TRBV6-4	.	TRBJ2-7	TGTGCCAGCAGTTACGCCATAGAGGGGGGCGAGCAGTACTTC	CASSYAIEGGEQYF
14	.	TRBV9	.	TRBJ2-1	TGTGCCAGCAGCGTAGGCAAGGGTAAGAATGAGCAGTTCTTC	CASSVGKGKNEQFF
15	.	TRBV7-8	.	TRBJ2-7	TGTGCCAGCAGCCTGTCTTGGGGAACCGCCTACGAGCAGTACTTC	CASSLSWGTAYEQYF
16	.	TRBV9	TRBD2	TRBJ2-5	TGTGCCAGCAGCGGAGATAGCGGGAGGTACCAAGAGACCCAGTACTTC	CASSGDSGRYQETQYF
16	.	TRBV27	TRBD1	TRBJ2-7	TGTGCCAGCAGTACCCCCGGCGGACAGGGAGTCCCCGAGCAGTACTTC	CASSTPGGQGVPEQYF
15	.	TRBV6-5	.	TRBJ1-2	TGTGCCAGCAGTTACGGAGGGCAGGGTGACTATGGCTACACCTTC	CASSYGGQGDYGYTF
14	.	TRBV9	.	TRBJ2-3	TGTGCCAGCAGCAGGCGAGGTAGCACAGATACGCAGTATTTT	CASSRRGSTDTQYF
14	.	TRBV7-9	TRBD1	TRBJ1-5	TGTGCCAGCAGCCCCGGGACAGGAAATCAGCCCCAGCATTTT	CASSPGTGNQPQHF